This T cell receptor beta chain derives from a study of identical twins. All donors were healthy Caucasians. A template switching step contributed a universal primer site, while unique molecular identifiers were present in the cDNA. TCRdb passed the 5' RACE reads through MiXCR, listing each CDR3 protein once. The top ten clones hold roughly 1.5% of a sample with about 810,000 distinct CDR3 sequences, 9% to 15% of them seen once. This clonotype occurred a few times. Germline CDR1 is MDHEN and CDR2 is SYDVKM. The V gene end was trimmed by 5 bases and the J gene end by 3 bases; junction bases not matched to a gene: 9. This CDR3 has 16 residues. These data are also associated with another study on yellow fever vaccine responses in identical twins. This second study says: Vaccine-induced T cell responses in twins were reportedly observed to appear partly convergent, partly personalized.

The clonotype originates from a woman aged 18-29 years in good health. V gene TRBV28 combines with J gene TRBJ1-5, with 8 positions matching TRBD1. The sequenced material came from PBMCs. The CDR3 reads CASSLGTGEVNQPQHF. CDR3 DNA sequence: TGTGCCAGCAGTCTCGGGACAGGCGAAGTCAATCAGCCCCAGCATTTT.